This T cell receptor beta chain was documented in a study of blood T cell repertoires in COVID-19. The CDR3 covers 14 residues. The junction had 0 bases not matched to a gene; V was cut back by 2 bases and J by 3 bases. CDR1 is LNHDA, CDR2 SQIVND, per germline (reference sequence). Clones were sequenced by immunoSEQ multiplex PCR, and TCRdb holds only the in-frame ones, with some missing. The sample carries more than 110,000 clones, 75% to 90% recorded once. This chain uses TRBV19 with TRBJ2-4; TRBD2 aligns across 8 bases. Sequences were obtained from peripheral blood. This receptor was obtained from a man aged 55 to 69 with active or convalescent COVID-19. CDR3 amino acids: CASSIRGGKNIQYF. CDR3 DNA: TGTGCCAGTAGTATACGGGGGGGCAAAAACATTCAGTACTTC.